This TCR beta chain was sequenced during a study of shared clonotypes between healthy human individuals (dated by TCRdb to 2018 to 2021). Notes on the research overall: A couple of women and three men aged 18 to 49 years were included in the cohort. To estimate repertoire size and how much clonotypes are shared between individuals, the study performed deep sequencing of blood TCR repertoires from 4 to 6 healthy adults. For each donor, CD4 naive and CD4 memory were each run on three plates, CD8 naive on two plates, and CD8 memory on one plate. To increase sequencing depth and limit assay-specific biases, different laboratories used diverse techniques to prepare libraries and sequence TCR repertoires. Leukapheresis yielded between about 0.94 and 8.9 billion PBMCs per donor. Study-level results and caveats: Higher generation probabilities were observed for clonotypes shared by all four sorted-subset donors than for non-shared clonotypes. Because the study included only a small number of donors, the genetic and exposure-history diversity represented was limited. Larger estimated clonotype richness was generally found for naive subsets than for memory subsets. Based on pairwise subsampling, the degree of clonotype sharing among donors was expected to be affected by sequencing depth. Rarefaction of sorted-subset datasets indicated incomplete sequencing despite the large sequencing depth. Across four donors, 5% to 6% of naive CD4, approximately 3.5% of naive CD8, 2.3% of memory CD4, and around 0.4% of memory CD8 clonotypes were shared. Sampling was restricted to blood, and TCR repertoires in tissues likely differ from the TCR repertoires found in blood.

TCR CDR3 regions were amplified from genomic DNA by multiplex PCR using the deep immunoSEQ assay. Genomic DNA extracted from each cell subset was distributed evenly over all wells of several immunoSEQ 96-well plates, and each plate served as one replicate. For sorted subsets, approximately 200 ng of genomic DNA, equivalent to around 31,000 T cell genomes, went into each replicate PCR. Purified libraries were measured with a Qubit 3.0 fluorometer, size-checked on a Bioanalyzer 2100, and measured again with the KAPA Library Quantification kit. Every immunoSEQ 96-well plate was sequenced on a dedicated single-read 150-cycle Illumina NextSeq 550 flow cell. The published analysis was carried out like this. Because the immunoSEQ output included only junctional sequences and no quality scores, the filtering could not be the same as the filtering used for full-length reads. To assign V/J genes and CDR3, sequences were annotated against IMGT germline references using PyIR, a Python wrapper for IgBLAST v1.9. Reads were filtered out if the reads had weak V/J assignments (E-value above 1e-6), no CDR3, stop codons, out-of-frame junctions, or ambiguous translated residues. V3J clonotypes were defined by identical inferred V gene, J gene, and CDR3 amino acid sequence. To compute the percentage overlap between repertoires, the number of shared unique clonotypes was divided by the size of the smaller repertoire. RTK rarefaction, the Chao1 estimator, and Recon v2.1 estimates of unobserved clonotypes were used to assess repertoire richness. Generation probabilities were computed with OLGA for all TCRbeta clonotypes obtained by the gDNA method from four donors. Sourced from immuneACCESS, this table was stored by TCRdb with only in-frame sequences that have V and J called. A share of the clones is absent; for the studies checked, an unresolved V gene accounts for under half, and the remainder has no known explanation. The V and J calls and clone size come from that table; D and trimming were worked out from the DNA. In all, the sample holds approximately 650,000 clones, and nearly 97% of those were seen once. In total, the top ten clones hold around 0.11% of the sample.

CD8 naive samples were CD45RO-negative cells positively selected for CCR7, giving a CD45RA+CCR7+ population that excluded TemRA cells. Donors were healthy HIV-negative adults with no recently reported acute infections or vaccinations. Every donor was a Caucasian adult living in Nashville, Tennessee, USA. Blood was collected by leukapheresis, and PBMCs were isolated by Ficoll-Histopaque density gradient centrifugation and then cryopreserved in liquid nitrogen vapor phase. Purity and quantity of every magnetically sorted T cell population were checked by analytical flow cytometry. Genomic DNA was isolated from every sorted fraction and measured by UV absorbance on a Nanodrop 2000c. V has 4 bases trimmed and J has 4 bases trimmed; junction bases matching no gene number 9. The CDR1 and CDR2 encoded by the germline V gene (reference sequence) are SGHKS and YYEKEE. Measured from the cysteine to the phenylalanine, the CDR3 is 15 residues long. Only the CDR3 DNA stays, 45 bases, in frame from base 1.

Remarks on this clone: The antigen it recognizes is unknown. No qualities accompany the bases; no much larger clone lies one base away.

The sequence derives from a woman aged 25 to 45 in good health. Sequenced: naive CD8+ T cells sorted from blood. The sample's cell subset or site label is to be understood as: CD45RA+CCR7+. The chain uses TRBV5-5 and TRBJ2-3; the junction holds 7 bases that match TRBD2. The nucleotide sequence is TGTGCCAGCAGCCGGCGGGCGGGAGAAGCAGATACGCAGTATTTT. It specifies CASSRRAGEADTQYF.